This TCR beta chain was obtained from a study of T cell changes during pregnancy in multiple sclerosis. With respect to this clone: Distinct nucleotide sequences in the sample also encode this CDR3.

TCRdb's table, derived via immunoSEQ multiplex PCR, lists solely in-frame clones and lacks some. Among approximately 71,000 clones listed, roughly 92% were seen once. This TCR was recovered from a female donor with multiple sclerosis, enrolled in a pregnancy study. Material: peripheral blood, obtained in the third trimester of pregnancy.

The CDR3 nucleotides are TGTGCCAGTAGTCCCCGACTAGCGGGGGCCTCCTACGAGCAGTACTTC. It translates to CASSPRLAGASYEQYF. This chain uses TRBV19 with TRBJ2-7, with 12 positions matching TRBD2. This CDR3 is 16 amino acids long. CDR1 is LNHDA, CDR2 SQIVND, per germline (reference sequence). The J segment lost 0 bases and the V segment lost 5 bases, leaving 5 bases of the junction unmatched.